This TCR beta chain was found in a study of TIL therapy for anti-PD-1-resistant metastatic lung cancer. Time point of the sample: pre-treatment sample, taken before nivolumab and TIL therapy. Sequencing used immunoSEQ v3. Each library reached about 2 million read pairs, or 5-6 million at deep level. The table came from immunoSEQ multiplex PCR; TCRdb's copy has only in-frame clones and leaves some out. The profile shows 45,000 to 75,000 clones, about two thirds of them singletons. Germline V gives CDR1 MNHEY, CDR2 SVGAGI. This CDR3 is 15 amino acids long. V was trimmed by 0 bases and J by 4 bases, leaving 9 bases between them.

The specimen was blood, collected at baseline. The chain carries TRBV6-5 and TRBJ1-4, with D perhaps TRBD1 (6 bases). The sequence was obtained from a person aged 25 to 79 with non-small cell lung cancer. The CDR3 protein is CASSYSGTSNEKLFF. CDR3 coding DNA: TGTGCCAGCAGTTACTCCGGGACAAGTAATGAAAAACTGTTTTTT.